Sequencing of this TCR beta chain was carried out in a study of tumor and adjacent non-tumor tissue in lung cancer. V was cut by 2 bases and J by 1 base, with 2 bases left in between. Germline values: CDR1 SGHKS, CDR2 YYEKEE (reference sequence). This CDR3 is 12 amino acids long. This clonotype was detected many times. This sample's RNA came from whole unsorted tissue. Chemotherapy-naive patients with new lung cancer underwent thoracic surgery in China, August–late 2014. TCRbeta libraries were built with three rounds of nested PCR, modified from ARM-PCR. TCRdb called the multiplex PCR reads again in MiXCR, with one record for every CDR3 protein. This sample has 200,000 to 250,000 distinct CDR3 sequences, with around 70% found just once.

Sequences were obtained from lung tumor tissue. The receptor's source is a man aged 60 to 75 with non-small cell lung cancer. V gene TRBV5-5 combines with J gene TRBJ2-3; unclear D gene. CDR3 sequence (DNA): TGTGCCAGCAGCTTTGGCACAGATACGCAGTATTTT. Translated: CASSFGTDTQYF.